Here is one T cell receptor beta chain with its context. Its antigen is unknown. The CDR3 totals 13 residues. Trimming stripped 5 bases from V and 0 bases from J, with 4 bases between. CDR1 is SGHTA, CDR2 FQGTGA, per germline. The data derive from a study of T cell responses to AZD1222 COVID-19 vaccine. Study-wide points: Unmutated regions of variants are reportedly targeted by nearly half of spike-specific TCRs. Researchers report vaccine-associated CD4 TCRs spanning spike, with dominance at 160-218 and 743-854.

Some clones are missing from TCRdb's copy, which holds only in-frame ones; the method was immunoSEQ multiplex PCR. The sample has roughly 110,000 clones, roughly 90% seen once; the top ten hold roughly 8.7%. The V gene is TRBV7-3, the J gene TRBJ2-2; the D is unclear. The source is an adult who received the AZD1222 COVID-19 vaccine. This sample comprised peripheral blood, obtained 28 days after the second AZD1222 dose. CDR3 DNA: TGTGCCAGCAGCATTGCGAACACCGGGGAGCTGTTTTTT. It translates to CASSIANTGELFF. Complete variable domain (other parts from reference TRBV7-3 and TRBJ2-2): GAGVSQTPSNKVTEKGKYVELRCDPISGHTALYWYRQSLGQGPEFLIYFQGTGAADDSGLPNDRFFAVRPEGSVSTLKIQRTERGDSAVYLCASSIANTGELFFGEGSRLTVL.